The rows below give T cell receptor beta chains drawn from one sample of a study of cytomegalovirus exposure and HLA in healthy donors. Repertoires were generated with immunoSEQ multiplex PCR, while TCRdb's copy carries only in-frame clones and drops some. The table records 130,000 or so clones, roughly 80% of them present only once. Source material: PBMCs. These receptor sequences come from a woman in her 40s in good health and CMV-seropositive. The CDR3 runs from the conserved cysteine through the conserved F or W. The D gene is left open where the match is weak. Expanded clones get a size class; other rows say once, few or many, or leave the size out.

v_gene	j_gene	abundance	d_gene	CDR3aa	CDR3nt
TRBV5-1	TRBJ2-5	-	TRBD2	CASSLETSEETQYF	TGCGCCAGCAGCTTAGAGACTAGCGAGGAGACCCAGTACTTC
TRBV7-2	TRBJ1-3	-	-	CASSLLKLGGNTIYF	TGTGCCAGCAGCTTACTCAAGCTCGGGGGGAACACCATATATTTT
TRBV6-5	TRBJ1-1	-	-	CASSYPGTNNEAFF	TGTGCCAGCAGTTACCCCGGGACAAATAATGAAGCTTTCTTT
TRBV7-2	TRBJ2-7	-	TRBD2	CASSPSGTSGRKEQYF	TGTGCCAGCAGCCCCTCCGGGACTAGCGGGAGAAAGGAGCAGTACTTC
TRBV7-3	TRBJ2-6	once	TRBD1	CASSLHSGGLLSSGANVLTF	TGTGCCAGCAGCTTACATTCAGGGGGCCTACTCAGCTCTGGGGCCAACGTCCTGACTTTC
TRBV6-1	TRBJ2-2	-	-	CASSRASVNTGELFF	TGTGCCAGCAGCCGCGCTTCGGTGAACACCGGGGAGCTGTTTTTT
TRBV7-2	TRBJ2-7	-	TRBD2	CASTGGAGGLSYEQYF	TGTGCCAGCACAGGAGGGGCGGGGGGCCTCTCCTACGAGCAGTACTTC
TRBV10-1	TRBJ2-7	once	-	CASIGQGLETYEQYF	TGCGCCAGCATTGGTCAGGGTTTGGAGACCTACGAGCAGTACTTC
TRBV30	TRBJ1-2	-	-	CAWSVLSGILPYGYTF	TGTGCCTGGAGTGTACTTAGCGGCATCCTTCCCTATGGCTACACCTTC
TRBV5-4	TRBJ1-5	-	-	CASSLYGSQPQHF	TGTGCCAGCAGCTTGTATGGTAGTCAGCCCCAGCATTTT
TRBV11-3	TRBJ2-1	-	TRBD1	CASSLEGTATYNEQFF	TGTGCCAGCAGCTTAGAGGGGACAGCGACCTACAATGAGCAGTTCTTC
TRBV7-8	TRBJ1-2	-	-	CASSLDPVEGYTF	TGTGCCAGCAGCTTAGATCCAGTGGAGGGCTACACCTTC
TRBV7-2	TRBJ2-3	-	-	CASSQAGDTQYF	TGTGCCAGCAGCCAAGCTGGAGATACGCAGTATTTT
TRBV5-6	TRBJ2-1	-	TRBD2	CASSHPGTSEDEQFF	TGTGCCAGCAGCCACCCCGGGACTAGCGAGGATGAGCAGTTCTTC
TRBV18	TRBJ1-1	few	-	CASSPGQNTEAFF	TGTGCCAGCTCACCAGGACAGAACACTGAAGCTTTCTTT
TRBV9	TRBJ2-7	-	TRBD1	CASSTRGGRAYEQYF	TGTGCCAGCAGCACCCGAGGGGGCAGAGCTTACGAGCAGTACTTC